A single sample gave rise to the 27 T cell receptor beta chains below, sequenced in a study of blood T cells in healthy people across ages. Combining a sample-barcoded 5' primer with a J-beta primer mix, a second PCR ran for about 7 to 11 cycles. Via MiXCR, TCRdb re-called the 5' RACE reads, giving one row per CDR3 protein. The data show 730,000 or so distinct CDR3 sequences, with around 41% seen just once and around 30% held by the top ten. Sequenced sample: blood. All receptors come from a man older than 75 in good health.

The rearrangement joins TRBV20-1 to TRBJ1-4; no clear D. CDR3 length: 12 amino acids. V was trimmed by 0 bases and J by 5 bases, leaving 4 bases between them. Looked up from germline, CDR1 is DFQATT and CDR2 is SNEGSKA (reference sequence). CDR3 bases: TGCAGTGCTAGAGACAGAAATGAAAAACTGTTTTTT. Translation: CSARDRNEKLFF.

This clonotype was observed a handful of times. The chain combines TRBV10-2 with TRBJ2-5; D unresolved. The CDR3 is 13 amino acids. Germline values: CDR1 WSHSY, CDR2 SAAADI. Trimming shortened V by 6 bases and J by 5 bases, and 13 bases separated the two germline ends. The CDR3 loop is CASSHPLRETQYF. In nucleotides, the CDR3 is TGCGCCAGCAGCCACCCCCTGAGGGAGACCCAGTACTTC.

This clonotype was counted a single time. The chain recombines TRBV27 with TRBJ1-2, with 10 bases lining up with TRBD1. The V segment lost 5 bases and the J segment 7 bases; nucleotides outside the gene matches: 4. This CDR3 is 13 amino acids long. Germline loops: CDR1 MNHEY, CDR2 SMNVEV (reference sequence). The CDR3: CASSVWDRGGYTF. The CDR3 DNA reads TGTGCCAGCAGTGTATGGGACAGGGGTGGCTACACCTTC.

The chain employs TRBV10-3 and TRBJ2-7, with 9 bases lining up with TRBD1. With the DNA end fitting TRBJ2-4 better, the J assignment may be wrong. The germline gives CDR1 ENHRY, CDR2 SYGVKD. This CDR3 contains 13 residues. The CDR3 sequence is CAISSDRGNIQYF. CDR3 nucleotide sequence: TGTGCCATCAGCTCGGACAGGGGTAACATTCAGTACTTC.

This clonotype was seen only a few times. The chain carries TRBV21-1 and TRBJ2-6; the D call in the table, TRBD1, was not verified against the DNA. TRBV21-1 is termed a pseudogene. This CDR3 comprises 23 residues. This CDR3 is CASSKAQSWDRGIVVAGANVLTF. CDR3 nucleotides: TGTGCCAGCAGCAAAGCCCAATCATGGGACAGGGGGATCGTAGTGGCTGGGGCCAACGTCCTGACTTTC.

The CDR3 spells CASSERGRPWNEQFF. The CDR3 DNA reads as TGTGCCAGCTCTGAGCGGGGCCGACCCTGGAATGAGCAGTTCTTC. The rearrangement links TRBV12-3 or TRBV12-4 to TRBJ2-1; 7 bases are a match to TRBD2. With V trimmed by 8 bases and J by 7 bases, 14 bases remained unmatched. The CDR3 covers 15 residues.

The rearrangement links TRBV6-5 to TRBJ1-1; D gene ambiguous. Germline CDR1 and CDR2: MNHEY and SVGAGI. CDR3 length: 15 residues. The V and J ends lost 6 bases and 2 bases respectively, with 16 bases between them. The CDR3 loop reads CASRDYSRPNTEAFF. CDR3 in DNA: TGTGCCAGCAGGGATTACAGTCGGCCTAACACTGAAGCTTTCTTT.

The rearrangement joins TRBV4-2 to TRBJ2-3; 7 bases are shared with TRBD2. The length of the CDR3 is 17 residues. V dropped 3 bases and J dropped 1; count of bases not matched to a gene: 10. CDR1 is LGHNA and CDR2 is YNFKEQ in the germline V gene. CDR3 sequence: CASSQSSNRGGTDTQYF. In DNA form, the CDR3 reads TGTGCCAGCAGCCAGTCGTCTAACCGGGGGGGCACAGATACGCAGTATTTT.

This CDR3 is CASILTSGAYNEQFF. The CDR3 DNA is TGCGCCAGCATCCTGACTAGCGGAGCCTACAATGAGCAGTTCTTC. V is TRBV5-1 and J is TRBJ2-1; 9 bases fit TRBD2. Germline V gives CDR1 SGHRS, CDR2 YFSETQ. CDR3 length: 15 residues. V shed 6 bases, J shed 2 bases, and the junction held 6 bases outside the gene matches.

This rearrangement joins TRBV7-2 to TRBJ2-1, with 9 bases matching TRBD2. After removal of 4 bases from V and 10 bases from J, the junction contained 11 bases not matched to a gene. CDR1 is SGHTA, CDR2 FQGNSA, per germline. There are 15 residues in the CDR3. DNA of the CDR3: TGTGCCAGCAGCTCCTCTAAGGGGCGGGGGGGGGAGCAGTTCTTC. Residues: CASSSSKGRGGEQFF. Variable domain in full (rest from reference TRBV7-2 and TRBJ2-1): GAGVSQSPSNKVTEKGKDVELRCDPISGHTALYWYRQSLGQGLEFLIYFQGNSAPDKSGLPSDRFSAERTGGSVSTLTIQRTQQEDSAVYLCASSSSKGRGGEQFFGPGTRLTVL.

The chain joins TRBV6-2 or TRBV6-3 to TRBJ1-5; the match to TRBD1 covers 9 bases. The CDR3 consists of 16 residues. CDR1 and CDR2 from the germline V gene are MNHEY and SVGEGT. V trimming: 7 bases; J trimming: 2 bases; junction bases outside the gene matches: 9. CDR3: CASTSTGGYGNQPQHF. The CDR3 DNA is TGTGCCAGCACTTCGACAGGGGGTTATGGCAATCAGCCCCAGCATTTT.

The table lists this clonotype with a few counts. This chain links TRBV6-2 or TRBV6-3 with TRBJ1-2; possibly TRBD1 for D (6 bases). V was trimmed by 6 bases and J by 4 bases, leaving 9 bases between them. Germline V gives CDR1 MNHEY, CDR2 SVGEGT. The CDR3 has 12 residues. CDR3 DNA: TGTGCCAGCAGGCGACAGGTCTATGGCTACACCTTC. Translation gives CASRRQVYGYTF.

Ten or more counts support this clonotype. This chain uses TRBV11-1 with TRBJ1-2; D ambiguous. Germline values: CDR1 SGHAT, CDR2 FQDESV (reference sequence). V was shortened by 1 base and J by 4 bases, with 13 bases between the two germline ends. The CDR3 extends over 15 amino acids. In DNA form, the CDR3 reads TGTGCCAGCAGCTTAGGACCGGACCGGTTCTATGGCTACACCTTC. Translating gives CASSLGPDRFYGYTF.

This clonotype was found a few times. The genes are TRBV7-9 and TRBJ2-3; D unresolved. Germline V lookup: CDR1 SEHNR, CDR2 FQNEAQ (reference sequence). Trimming pared 5 bases from V and 0 bases from J, leaving 15 bases between. The CDR3 has 16 amino acids. CDR3 nucleotides: TGTGCCAGCAGCACCCGAGACCCTATTAGCACAGATACGCAGTATTTT. As protein: CASSTRDPISTDTQYF.

About this clonotype: The junction departs from germline at one end; a sequencing error may be responsible. The gene calls are TRBV7-7 and TRBJ1-1, with D unclear. The CDR3 contains 13 residues. CDR1 SSHAT and CDR2 FNYEAQ come from the germline V gene (reference sequence). CDR3 bases: TGTGCTAGCAGCTTATCGAAGAACACTGAAGCTTTCTTT. It yields the protein CASSLSKNTEAFF. Full variable domain (missing parts from reference TRBV7-7 and TRBJ1-1): GAGVSQSPRYKVTKRGQDVTLRCDPISSHATLYWYQQALGQGPEFLTYFNYEAQPDKSGLPSDRFSAERPEGSISTLTIQRTEQRDSAMYRCASSLSKNTEAFFGQGTRLTVV.

This chain joins TRBV7-2 and TRBJ2-1; D ambiguous. Germline V gene data show CDR1 as SGHTA and CDR2 as FQGNSA. The CDR3 runs 14 residues. Trimming cost V 1 base and J 9 bases, with 13 bases left between them. The CDR3 loop is CASSLGVYQAEQFF. DNA for the CDR3: TGTGCCAGCAGCTTAGGAGTCTACCAAGCTGAGCAGTTCTTC.

Many counts were recorded for this clonotype. DNA of the CDR3: TGCAGCGTTGGAGAAACGCAAGAGCAGTACTTC. Translating it yields CSVGETQEQYF. V usage is TRBV29-1 and J usage is TRBJ2-7; no definite D call. The CDR3 consists of 11 residues. V gave up 4 bases and J gave up 7 bases, with 11 bases separating them. CDR1 SQVTM and CDR2 ANQGSEA come from the germline V gene.

Concerning this clonotype itself: With a much larger clone just one base away, this may be a read error. This chain connects TRBV6-6 to TRBJ2-4; no clear D. CDR3 length: 11 residues. The germline V gene encodes CDR1 MNHNY and CDR2 SVGAGI (reference sequence). CDR3 sequence: CASSGKNSQYF. CDR3 bases: TGTGCCAGCAGTGGCAAAAACAGTCAGTACTTC.

The chain recombines TRBV7-2 with TRBJ2-1; 12 nucleotides line up with TRBD2. CDR1 is SGHTA, CDR2 FQGNSA, per germline. The ends lost 6 bases at V and 5 bases at J; junction bases unmatched: 8. This CDR3 comprises 16 residues. The CDR3 bases are TGTGCCAGCAGTCGTACTAGCGGGAGGTCAAACAATGAGCAGTTCTTC. Its protein is CASSRTSGRSNNEQFF.

This clonotype was seen a few times. The V gene is TRBV6-6, the J gene TRBJ2-1; D is possibly TRBD1 (6 bases). CDR1 is MNHNY, CDR2 SVGAGI, per germline (reference sequence). Trimming removed 1 base at V and 10 bases at J, with 11 bases between. This CDR3 comprises 13 residues. The CDR3 protein is CASSYLGAYEQFF. The CDR3 DNA reads TGTGCCAGCAGTTACTTGGGGGCGTACGAGCAGTTCTTC.

This clonotype was detected a few times. The rearrangement joins TRBV12-3 or TRBV12-4 to TRBJ1-2; no firm D call. The CDR3 extends over 12 amino acids. Trimming cost V 5 bases and J 4 bases, with 8 bases left between them. The CDR3 coding sequence is TGTGCCAGCAGTCCTCAAGGCTATGGCTACACCTTC. It encodes CASSPQGYGYTF.

Comment on this clonotype: A much larger clonotype is one base distant, so this may be a read error. This rearrangement joins TRBV3-1 to TRBJ2-5; D unclear. The J call may be faulty, since TRBJ2-4 better matches the DNA end. The CDR3 length is 11 residues. Germline values: CDR1 LGHDT, CDR2 YNNKEL (reference sequence). CDR3 DNA sequence: TGTGCCAGCAGCCGAGCGAACATTCAGTACTTC. Protein sequence: CASSRANIQYF.

This clonotype has a single count. The chain employs TRBV7-2 and TRBJ2-3; TRBD1 agrees at 8 bases. The CDR3 totals 15 residues. Germline loops: CDR1 SGHTA, CDR2 FQGNSA. Trimming cost V 5 bases and J 3 bases; bases outside gene matches: 7. As DNA, the CDR3 is TGTGCCAGCAGCGTCGGACAGGGTTCGACAGATACGCAGTATTTT. Translated, it gives CASSVGQGSTDTQYF.

The chain couples TRBV5-1 to TRBJ2-3, with 9 nucleotides matching TRBD2. V gave up 0 bases and J gave up 0 bases; unmatched junction bases: 8. Germline values: CDR1 SGHRS, CDR2 YFSETQ. The CDR3 contains 18 residues. The CDR3 sequence: CASSLEGTSCTSTDTQYF. For the CDR3, the DNA is TGCGCCAGCAGCTTGGAAGGGACTAGCTGTACTAGCACAGATACGCAGTATTTT.

The chain employs TRBV15 and TRBJ2-4, with a possible D match to TRBD1 (5 bases). The DNA end is more similar to TRBJ2-7, so the J call may be wrong. The CDR3 is made up of 13 amino acids. CDR1 and CDR2 (germline): LNHNV, YYDKDF (reference sequence). The CDR3 DNA follows: TGTGCCACCAGCAAGGGGCATACCTACGAGCAGTACTTC. Protein sequence: CATSKGHTYEQYF.

This sequence joins TRBV4-3 and TRBJ1-1; 8 nucleotides align to TRBD1. The CDR3 loop spans 14 amino acids. Per germline, CDR1 LGHNA and CDR2 YSLEER. Trimming cost V 0 bases and J 6 bases; bases outside gene matches: 3. CDR3 nucleotide sequence: TGCGCCAGCAGCCAAGATCAGGGGGCGGCTGAAGCTTTCTTT. Its protein product is CASSQDQGAAEAFF.

This chain joins TRBV10-3 and TRBJ2-7, with TRBD2 matching over 8 bases. CDR1 is ENHRY and CDR2 is SYGVKD in the germline V gene. There are 15 residues in the CDR3. The junction had 4 bases not matched to a gene; V was cut back by 1 base and J by 2 bases. CDR3 nucleotide sequence: TGTGCCATCAGTGAGTACGGGGGGGTCGCCTACGAGCAGTACTTC. It is translated as CAISEYGGVAYEQYF.